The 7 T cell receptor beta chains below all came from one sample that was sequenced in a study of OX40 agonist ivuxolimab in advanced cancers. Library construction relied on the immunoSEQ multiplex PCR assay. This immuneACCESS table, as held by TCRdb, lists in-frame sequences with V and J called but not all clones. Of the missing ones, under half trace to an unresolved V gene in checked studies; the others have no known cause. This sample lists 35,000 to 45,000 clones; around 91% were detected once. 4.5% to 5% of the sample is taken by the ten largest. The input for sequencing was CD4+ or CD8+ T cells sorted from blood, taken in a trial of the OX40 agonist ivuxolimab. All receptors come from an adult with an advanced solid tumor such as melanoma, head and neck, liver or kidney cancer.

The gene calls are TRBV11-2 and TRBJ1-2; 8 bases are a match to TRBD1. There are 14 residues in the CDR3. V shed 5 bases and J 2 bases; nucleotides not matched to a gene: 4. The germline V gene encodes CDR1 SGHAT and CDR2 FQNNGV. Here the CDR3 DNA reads TGTGCCAGCAGCAGCGGACAGGGAAACTATGGCTACACCTTC. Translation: CASSSGQGNYGYTF.

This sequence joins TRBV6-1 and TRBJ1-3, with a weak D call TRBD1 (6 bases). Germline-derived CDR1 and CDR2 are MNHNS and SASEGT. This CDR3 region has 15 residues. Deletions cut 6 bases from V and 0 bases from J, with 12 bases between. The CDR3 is CASSPGGHSGNTIYF. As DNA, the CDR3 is TGTGCCAGCAGCCCCGGGGGCCACTCTGGAAACACCATATATTTT.

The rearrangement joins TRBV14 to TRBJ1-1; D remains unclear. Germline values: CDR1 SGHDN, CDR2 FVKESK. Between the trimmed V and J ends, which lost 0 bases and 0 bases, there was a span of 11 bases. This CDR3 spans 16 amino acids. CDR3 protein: CASSQDRGNMNTEAFF. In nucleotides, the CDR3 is TGTGCCAGCAGCCAAGATCGGGGAAACATGAACACTGAAGCTTTCTTT.

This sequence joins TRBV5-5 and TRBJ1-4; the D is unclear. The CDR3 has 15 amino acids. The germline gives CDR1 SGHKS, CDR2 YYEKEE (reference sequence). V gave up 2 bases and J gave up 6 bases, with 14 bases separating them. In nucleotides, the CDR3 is TGTGCCAGCAGCTTCTGGTCAGCAACGGATGAAAAACTGTTTTTT. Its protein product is CASSFWSATDEKLFF.

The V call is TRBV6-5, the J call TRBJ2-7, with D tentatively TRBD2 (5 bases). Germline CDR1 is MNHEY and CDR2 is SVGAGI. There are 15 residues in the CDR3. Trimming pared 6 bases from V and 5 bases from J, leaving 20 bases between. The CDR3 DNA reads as TGTGCCAGCAGCCCTGCCCCTCGGAGGCGTCACGAGCAGTACTTC. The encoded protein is CASSPAPRRRHEQYF.

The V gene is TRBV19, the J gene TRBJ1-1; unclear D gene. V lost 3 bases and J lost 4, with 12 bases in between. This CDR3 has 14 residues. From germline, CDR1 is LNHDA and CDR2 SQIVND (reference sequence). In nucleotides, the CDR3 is TGTGCCAGTAGTATCTCCCCGGACGGCACTGAAGCTTTCTTT. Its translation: CASSISPDGTEAFF. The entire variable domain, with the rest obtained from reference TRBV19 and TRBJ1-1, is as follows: DGGITQSPKYLFRKEGQNVTLSCEQNLNHDAMYWYRQDPGQGLRLIYYSQIVNDFQKGDIAEGYSVSREKKESFPLTVTSAQKNPTAFYLCASSISPDGTEAFFGQGTRLTVV.

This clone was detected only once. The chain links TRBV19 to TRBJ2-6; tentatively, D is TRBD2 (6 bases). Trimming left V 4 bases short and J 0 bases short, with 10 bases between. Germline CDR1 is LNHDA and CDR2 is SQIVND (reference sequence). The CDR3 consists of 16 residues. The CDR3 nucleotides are TGTGCCAGTAGTAACCCGGGGGTCTCTGGGGCCAACGTCCTGACTTTC. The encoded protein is CASSNPGVSGANVLTF.